Here is one T cell receptor beta chain with its context. The CDR3 spans 15 residues. V lost 2 bases, J lost 0 bases, and 10 bases lay in between. Germline CDR1 reads SGHRS; CDR2 reads YFSETQ. The sequenced template was cDNA made from the entire isolated RNA. Reads from naive, central memory and regulatory T cell samples averaged roughly 3.6 million. Here immunoSEQ multiplex PCR was the method, and the copy in TCRdb shows in-frame clones only, minus some. The table includes 850,000 to 900,000 clones, around a sixth detected once. This sample stems from a study of beta chain features in type 1 diabetes. Sequenced sample: naive CD4+ T cells from blood. The V and J genes are TRBV5-1 and TRBJ2-3; D gene uncertain. The origin of this receptor is a woman younger than 30 in good health. The CDR3 coding sequence is TGCGCCAGCAGCTTCAGACCGACTAGCACAGATACGCAGTATTTT. Encoded protein: CASSFRPTSTDTQYF. Full variable domain (missing parts from reference TRBV5-1 and TRBJ2-3): KAGVTQTPRYLIKTRGQQVTLSCSPISGHRSVSWYQQTPGQGLQFLFEYFSETQRNKGNFPGRFSGRQFSNSRSEMNVSTLELGDSALYLCASSFRPTSTDTQYFGPGTRLTVL.